What follows are 5 T cell receptor beta chains derived from one specimen sequenced in a study of T cells in localized non-small cell lung cancer. Data came from immunoSEQ multiplex PCR; TCRdb stores just in-frame clones and leaves some out. This sample carries over 20,000 clones, roughly 86% of them seen once, and the ten largest clones take 25% to 30%. The specimen comprised peripheral blood mononuclear cells, sampled before any cancer treatment. The origin of the receptors is a male donor aged 60 or over with stage II lung adenocarcinoma.

V gene TRBV5-1 combines with J gene TRBJ2-1, with TRBD2 identical over 9 bases. Germline V gene sequence: CDR1 SGHRS, CDR2 YFSETQ. V lost 2 bases to trimming and J lost 4 bases; unmatched junction nucleotides: 4. The length of the CDR3 is 15 residues. The CDR3 DNA reads TGCGCCAGCAGCTTTGGCGGGAGGGCGTACAATGAGCAGTTCTTC. It translates to CASSFGGRAYNEQFF.

This rearrangement joins TRBV7-6 to TRBJ2-7, with TRBD2 identical over 9 bases. The CDR3 extends over 12 amino acids. Germline values: CDR1 SGHVS, CDR2 FNYEAQ. The V and J ends lost 5 bases and 5 bases, in that order; junction bases with no gene match: 1. CDR3 coding DNA: TGTGCCAGCAGCCCTAGCGGGAACGAGCAGTACTTC. It translates to CASSPSGNEQYF.

The rearrangement joins TRBV9 to TRBJ2-2; unclear D gene. Trimming removed 1 base at V and 6 bases at J, with 16 bases between. The CDR3 runs to 16 residues. CDR1 SGDLS and CDR2 YYNGEE come from the germline V gene. The CDR3 sequence is CASSVTDQISAGELFF. CDR3 coding DNA: TGTGCCAGCAGCGTAACAGATCAAATTTCGGCCGGGGAGCTGTTTTTT.

The V and J genes are TRBV28 and TRBJ2-7; no clear D. The length of the CDR3 is 13 residues. Trimming took off 6 bases at V and 5 bases at J, with 14 bases between the two ends. CDR1 is MDHEN and CDR2 is SYDVKM in the germline V gene. The DNA of the CDR3 is TGTGCCAGCAGACCCGGACCCGACGACGAGCAGTACTTC. This sequence encodes CASRPGPDDEQYF.

This sequence joins TRBV7-2 and TRBJ2-7, with D unclear. The germline V and J ends were trimmed by 5 bases and 5 bases, with 16 bases remaining between them. The CDR3 consists of 14 residues. Germline lookup yields CDR1 SGHTA and CDR2 FQGNSA. Written as DNA, the CDR3 is TGTGCCAGCAGCCCCGGGTATCAGGTCCACGAGCAGTACTTC. This codes for CASSPGYQVHEQYF.